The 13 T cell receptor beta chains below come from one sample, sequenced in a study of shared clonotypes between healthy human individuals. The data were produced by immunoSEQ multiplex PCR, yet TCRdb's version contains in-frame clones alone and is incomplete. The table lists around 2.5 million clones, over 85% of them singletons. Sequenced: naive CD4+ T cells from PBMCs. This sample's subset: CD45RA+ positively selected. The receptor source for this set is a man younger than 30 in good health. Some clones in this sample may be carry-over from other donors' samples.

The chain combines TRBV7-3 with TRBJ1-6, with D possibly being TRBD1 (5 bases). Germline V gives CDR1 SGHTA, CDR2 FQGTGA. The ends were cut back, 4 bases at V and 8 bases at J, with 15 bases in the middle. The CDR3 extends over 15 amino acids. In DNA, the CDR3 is TGTGCCAGCAGCTGGGGCCCTGCTCGCGATTCACCCCTCCACTTT. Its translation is CASSWGPARDSPLHF.

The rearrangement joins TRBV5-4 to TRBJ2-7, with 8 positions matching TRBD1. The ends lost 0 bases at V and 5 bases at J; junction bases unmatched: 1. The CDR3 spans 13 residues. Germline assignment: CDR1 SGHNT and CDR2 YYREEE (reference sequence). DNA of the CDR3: TGTGCCAGCAGCTTGGGGACAGGGCACGAGCAGTACTTC. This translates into CASSLGTGHEQYF.

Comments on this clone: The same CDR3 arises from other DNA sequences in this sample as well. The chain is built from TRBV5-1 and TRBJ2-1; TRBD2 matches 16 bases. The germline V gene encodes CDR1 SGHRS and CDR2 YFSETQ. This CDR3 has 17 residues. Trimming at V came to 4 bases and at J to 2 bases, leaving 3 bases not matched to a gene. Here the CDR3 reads CASSPGLAGGAYNEQFF. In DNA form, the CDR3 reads TGCGCCAGCAGCCCGGGACTAGCGGGAGGGGCCTACAATGAGCAGTTCTTC.

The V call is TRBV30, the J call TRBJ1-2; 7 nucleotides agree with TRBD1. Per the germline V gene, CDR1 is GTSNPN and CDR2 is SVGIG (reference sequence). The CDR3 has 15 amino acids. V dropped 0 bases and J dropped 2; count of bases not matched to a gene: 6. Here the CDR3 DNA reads TGTGCCTGGAGTGTCGGCCTCAGGGGGAACTATGGCTACACCTTC. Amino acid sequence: CAWSVGLRGNYGYTF.

The CDR3 reads CSARLSSTHYF. The DNA of the CDR3 is TGCAGTGCTAGGTTGTCCTCAACCCACTACTTC. This sequence joins TRBV20-1 and TRBJ2-7, with unresolved D. Trimming shortened V by 3 bases and J by 13 bases, and 16 bases separated the two germline ends. This CDR3 is 11 amino acids long. Germline V gene sequence: CDR1 DFQATT, CDR2 SNEGSKA (reference sequence).

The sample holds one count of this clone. The CDR3 loop is CASSPRADTEAFF. The DNA of the CDR3 is TGTGCCAGCAGCCCGAGGGCCGACACTGAAGCTTTCTTT. The chain recombines TRBV9 with TRBJ1-1; D unresolved. The CDR3 has 13 amino acids. The germline CDR1 and CDR2 sequences are SGDLS and YYNGEE. V was pared by 4 bases and J by 3 bases, with 10 bases between.

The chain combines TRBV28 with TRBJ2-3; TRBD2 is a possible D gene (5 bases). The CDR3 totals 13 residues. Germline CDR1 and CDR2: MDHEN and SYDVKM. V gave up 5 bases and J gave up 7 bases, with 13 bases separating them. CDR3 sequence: CASSLLYGNTQYF. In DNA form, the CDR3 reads TGTGCCAGCAGTCTACTCTACGGGAATACGCAGTATTTT. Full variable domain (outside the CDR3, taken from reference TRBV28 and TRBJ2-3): DVKVTQSSRYLVKRTGEKVFLECVQDMDHENMFWYRQDPGLGLRLIYFSYDVKMKEKGDIPEGYSVSREKKERFSLILESASTNQTSMYLCASSLLYGNTQYFGPGTRLTVL.

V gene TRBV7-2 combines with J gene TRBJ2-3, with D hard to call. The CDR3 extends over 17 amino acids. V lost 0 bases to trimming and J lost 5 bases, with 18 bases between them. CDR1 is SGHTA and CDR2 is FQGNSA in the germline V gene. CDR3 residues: CASSLASTATMGDTQYF. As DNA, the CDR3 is TGTGCCAGCAGCTTAGCGTCTACAGCAACAATGGGAGATACGCAGTATTTT. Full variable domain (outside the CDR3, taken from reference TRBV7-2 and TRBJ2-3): GAGVSQSPSNKVTEKGKDVELRCDPISGHTALYWYRQSLGQGLEFLIYFQGNSAPDKSGLPSDRFSAERTGGSVSTLTIQRTQQEDSAVYLCASSLASTATMGDTQYFGPGTRLTVL.

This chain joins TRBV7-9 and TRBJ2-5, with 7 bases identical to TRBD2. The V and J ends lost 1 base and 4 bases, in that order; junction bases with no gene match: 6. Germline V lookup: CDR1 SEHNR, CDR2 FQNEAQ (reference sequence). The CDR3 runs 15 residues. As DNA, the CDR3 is TGTGCCAGCAGCTTAGGGGCGGGAGTCGGAGAGACCCAGTACTTC. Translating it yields CASSLGAGVGETQYF.

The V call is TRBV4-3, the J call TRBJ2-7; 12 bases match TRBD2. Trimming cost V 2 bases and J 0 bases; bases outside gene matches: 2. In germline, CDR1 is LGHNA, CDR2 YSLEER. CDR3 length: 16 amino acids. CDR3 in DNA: TGCGCCAGCAGCCAACTAGCGGGAGGGAGCTCCTACGAGCAGTACTTC. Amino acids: CASSQLAGGSSYEQYF.

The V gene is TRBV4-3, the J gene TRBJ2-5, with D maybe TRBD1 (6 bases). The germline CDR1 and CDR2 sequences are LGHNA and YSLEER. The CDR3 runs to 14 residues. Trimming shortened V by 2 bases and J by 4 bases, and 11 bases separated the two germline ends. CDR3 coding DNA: TGCGCCAGCAGCCAAACAGGGATGGGAGAGACCCAGTACTTC. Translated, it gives CASSQTGMGETQYF.

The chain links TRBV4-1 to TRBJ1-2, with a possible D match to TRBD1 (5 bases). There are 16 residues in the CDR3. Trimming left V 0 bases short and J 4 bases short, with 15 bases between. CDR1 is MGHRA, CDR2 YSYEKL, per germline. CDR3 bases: TGCGCCAGCAGCCAAGATCAGGCAGGGCCAACCTATGGCTACACCTTC. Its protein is CASSQDQAGPTYGYTF.

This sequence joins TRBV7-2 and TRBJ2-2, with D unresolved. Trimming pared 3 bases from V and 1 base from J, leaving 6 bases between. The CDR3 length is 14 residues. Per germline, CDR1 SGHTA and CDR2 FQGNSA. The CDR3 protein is CASSFAGNTGELFF. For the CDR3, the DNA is TGTGCCAGCAGCTTTGCCGGGAACACCGGGGAGCTGTTTTTT.